Following are 21 T cell receptor beta chains from one sample sequenced in a study of graft-versus-host responses after intestinal transplantation. Here immunoSEQ multiplex PCR was the method, and the copy in TCRdb shows in-frame clones only, minus some. The repertoire includes 15,000 to 20,000 clones, 88% of them detected once, and 6% sits in the top ten. Sequenced here: PBMCs, sampled approximately 16 weeks after intestinal transplant. All receptors come from a human patient who received an intestinal transplant, so some T cells may come from the graft donor.

The chain is built from TRBV4-2 and TRBJ2-3; 10 nucleotides agree with TRBD2. Per the germline V gene, CDR1 is LGHNA and CDR2 is YNFKEQ. This CDR3 is 17 amino acids long. With 6 bases clipped from V and 8 bases from J, the junction kept 17 bases outside the gene matches. In DNA, the CDR3 is TGTGCCAGCAGTTCCCAAGATCGGACTAGCGGAGGTAGTACGCAGTATTTT. This gives the protein CASSSQDRTSGGSTQYF.

This chain connects TRBV18 to TRBJ2-1; perhaps TRBD1 as D (5 bases). Trimming cost V 2 bases and J 1 base, with 12 bases left between them. CDR3 length: 16 residues. The germline V gene encodes CDR1 KGHSH and CDR2 LQKENI. The CDR3, as DNA: TGTGCCAGCTCACCAGAGGACCCAGGGTCCTACAATGAGCAGTTCTTC. As protein: CASSPEDPGSYNEQFF.

This clone was found once. The chain carries TRBV28 and TRBJ2-2, with D perhaps assigned TRBD1 or TRBD2 (5 bases each). The V end was cut by 6 bases, the J end by 4 bases, with 12 bases between. The CDR3 is made up of 14 amino acids. Germline CDR1 reads MDHEN; CDR2 reads SYDVKM. CDR3 protein: CASSRGPSTGELFF. The CDR3 nucleotides are TGTGCCAGCAGCCGGGGACCATCCACCGGGGAGCTGTTTTTT.

The V call is TRBV19, the J call TRBJ2-3; 10 bases align to TRBD2. The CDR3 consists of 14 residues. Germline V CDR1 and CDR2: LNHDA, SQIVND (reference sequence). Trimming removed 7 bases from V and 11 bases from J; junction bases left unmatched: 12. The CDR3 bases are TGTGCCAGTACCCCTAGCGGGAGAGGGGGGGGGCAGTATTTT. Translating gives CASTPSGRGGGQYF.

The chain couples TRBV4-1 to TRBJ1-5; maybe TRBD1 (5 bases). The V end was cut by 6 bases, the J end by 3 bases, with 9 bases between. CDR3 length: 13 residues. Per germline, CDR1 MGHRA and CDR2 YSYEKL. The CDR3 here is CASSARVNQPQHF. In DNA, the CDR3 is TGCGCCAGCAGTGCCAGGGTCAATCAGCCCCAGCATTTT.

This clone was seen just once. The chain recombines TRBV6-4 with TRBJ2-2; D is unresolved. V was cut by 2 bases and J by 3 bases, with 4 bases left in between. Germline CDR1 reads MRHNA; CDR2 reads SNTAGT. The CDR3 is 13 residues long. CDR3 sequence reads: CASSDRDTGELFF. The CDR3 nucleotides are TGTGCCAGCAGTGACAGGGACACCGGGGAGCTGTTTTTT.

J is TRBJ2-5 and V is TRBV14; 7 bases fit TRBD1. The germline gives CDR1 SGHDN, CDR2 FVKESK. Losses at the gene ends were 0 bases for V and 5 bases for J; bases not matched to a gene: 6. The CDR3 is made up of 15 amino acids. The CDR3 DNA is TGTGCCAGCAGCCAAGAAGACAGGGTTTTTGAGACCCAGTACTTC. Residues: CASSQEDRVFETQYF.

In its sample, this clone was seen once. The V call is TRBV30, the J call TRBJ2-4; perhaps TRBD2 as D (5 bases). The J call is in doubt because the DNA end fits TRBJ2-5 better. The CDR3 extends over 11 amino acids. Germline CDR1 is GTSNPN and CDR2 is SVGIG (reference sequence). The CDR3 nucleotides read TGTGCCTGGAGTGTACTAGGGACCCAGTACTTC. Its translation: CAWSVLGTQYF.

This chain connects TRBV5-6 to TRBJ1-1, with 8 positions matching TRBD1. J gave up 1 base and V 0 bases, and 5 bases lay outside the gene matches. This CDR3 has 16 residues. The germline CDR1 and CDR2 sequences are SGHDT and YYEEEE. Written as DNA, the CDR3 is TGTGCCAGCAGCTTGGGCCCAGGGGGCGCGAACACTGAAGCTTTCTTT. Its translation: CASSLGPGGANTEAFF.

The chain joins TRBV28 to TRBJ2-4, with a weak D call TRBD2 (5 bases). Trimming cost V 3 bases and J 5 bases, with 17 bases left between them. Germline-derived CDR1 and CDR2 are MDHEN and SYDVKM. The CDR3 has 16 amino acids. CDR3 sequence (DNA): TGTGCCAGCAGTTTGGCCCCGGCAGGACTGCAAAACATTCAGTACTTC. Its translation: CASSLAPAGLQNIQYF. Complete variable domain (other parts from reference TRBV28 and TRBJ2-4): DVKVTQSSRYLVKRTGEKVFLECVQDMDHENMFWYRQDPGLGLRLIYFSYDVKMKEKGDIPEGYSVSREKKERFSLILESASTNQTSMYLCASSLAPAGLQNIQYFGAGTRLSVL.

Of note for this clone: The identical CDR3 is also encoded by other nucleotide sequences in the sample. V is TRBV4-2 and J is TRBJ2-7; 9 nucleotides line up with TRBD2. The germline CDR1 and CDR2 sequences are LGHNA and YNFKEQ. The length of the CDR3 is 14 residues. The trim removed 9 bases at V and 1 base at J, leaving 7 bases unmatched. The CDR3 loop is CASSPLAGSYEQYF. CDR3 DNA: TGTGCCAGTAGTCCTCTAGCGGGATCCTACGAGCAGTACTTC.

The chain's CDR3 is CASSVPGEPQHF. In DNA, the CDR3 is TGCGCCAGCAGCGTCCCAGGGGAGCCCCAGCATTTT. The chain is built from TRBV4-1 and TRBJ1-5, with D maybe TRBD1 (6 bases). V lost 5 bases and J 8 bases, leaving 10 bases between the germline ends. This CDR3 is 12 amino acids long. CDR1 MGHRA and CDR2 YSYEKL come from the germline V gene.

V usage is TRBV19 and J usage is TRBJ1-4; 8 bases agree with TRBD1. The CDR3 length is 14 residues. Germline trimming cut 9 bases from V and 8 bases from J; bases unmatched to any gene: 11. Germline CDR1 reads LNHDA; CDR2 reads SQIVND (reference sequence). The CDR3 region is CASGMDRVREKLFF. In nucleotides, the CDR3 is TGTGCCAGCGGGATGGACAGGGTGAGAGAAAAACTGTTTTTT.

V gene TRBV19 combines with J gene TRBJ2-1, with 9 bases identical to TRBD2. The CDR3 length is 15 residues. The V and J ends lost 6 bases and 3 bases, in that order; junction bases with no gene match: 6. Germline assignment: CDR1 LNHDA and CDR2 SQIVND (reference sequence). The CDR3 loop is CASSPCGGDYNEQFF. Written as DNA, the CDR3 is TGTGCCAGTAGCCCGTGCGGGGGGGACTACAATGAGCAGTTCTTC.

The V gene is TRBV11-3, the J gene TRBJ2-7; 9 bases align to TRBD1. CDR3 size: 16 residues. With 5 bases clipped from V and 3 bases from J, the junction kept 11 bases outside the gene matches. Germline V CDR1 and CDR2: SGHNT, YENEEA. Written as DNA, the CDR3 is TGTGCCAGCAGCGCCAGGACAGGGGAGGACTACTACGAGCAGTACTTC. Encoded protein: CASSARTGEDYYEQYF.

The V gene is TRBV21-1, the J gene TRBJ2-3; the listed D gene, TRBD1, was not tested against the DNA. TRBV21-1 is flagged as a pseudogene. The CDR3 runs 17 residues. As DNA, the CDR3 is TGTGCCAGCAGGCAGGTATTGGCTACAGTCATGCAAGATACGCAGTATTTT. Its protein product is CASRQVLATVMQDTQYF.

CDR3 amino acids: CASSGTTGSSGNTIYF. CDR3 nucleotide sequence: TGTGCCAGCAGCGGAACGACTGGCAGCTCTGGAAACACCATATATTTT. This rearrangement joins TRBV9 to TRBJ1-3; D ambiguous. From germline, CDR1 is SGDLS and CDR2 YYNGEE. The CDR3 loop spans 16 amino acids. Between the trimmed V and J ends, which lost 3 bases and 0 bases, there was a span of 13 bases.

This rearrangement joins TRBV30 to TRBJ1-5, with a possible D match to TRBD1 (6 bases). V lost 0 bases and J lost 1, with 13 bases in between. CDR1 and CDR2 (germline): GTSNPN, SVGIG (reference sequence). This CDR3 has 16 residues. In nucleotides, the CDR3 is TGTGCCTGGAGTGTAAACGGGGGCGTAAGCAATCAGCCCCAGCATTTT. It codes for CAWSVNGGVSNQPQHF.

The gene calls are TRBV28 and TRBJ1-3; maybe TRBD1 (5 bases). The CDR3 has 17 residues. V was clipped by 7 bases and J by 1 base, with 20 bases between them. The V gene's germline CDR1 is MDHEN and CDR2 SYDVKM. In nucleotides, the CDR3 is TGTGCCAGCACAAACCGGGGACCGGGGACTTCTGGAAACACCATATATTTT. Amino acid sequence: CASTNRGPGTSGNTIYF.

The chain has TRBV19 and TRBJ2-1; 8 bases align to TRBD2. Germline V gene sequence: CDR1 LNHDA, CDR2 SQIVND (reference sequence). Trimming cost V 6 bases and J 3 bases; bases outside gene matches: 7. This CDR3 has 15 residues. The CDR3 spells CASSPYGGDYNEQFF. CDR3 nucleotides: TGTGCCAGTAGCCCGTACGGGGGGGACTACAATGAGCAGTTCTTC.

The chain joins TRBV2 to TRBJ1-2; 10 positions match TRBD1. Losses at the gene ends were 6 bases for V and 8 bases for J; bases not matched to a gene: 9. CDR3 length: 14 residues. CDR1 is SNHLY, CDR2 FYNNEI, per germline. In DNA, the CDR3 is TGTGCCAGCAGGAGGACAGGGGGACACTTGGGCTACACCTTC. This codes for CASRRTGGHLGYTF.